Reported below is one TCR delta chain. This clone was seen more than once but under ten times. It has no known antigen specificity. The protein TCRdb lists belongs to a much larger clone and differs from this DNA's translation at residue 5, which points to a read error; the protein shown is made from the DNA. This record comes from a study of γδ T cells in repeated Plasmodium falciparum infection (dated by TCRdb to 2020 to 2023). Background for the entire study: Malian children exposed to intense seasonal malaria transmission were enrolled in the natural-infection arm and compared with Australian children matched for age and gender. Five malaria-naive U.S. adults underwent four controlled human malaria infections by bites from P. falciparum NF54-infected Anopheles stephensi mosquitoes over approximately 590 days. Samples were collected from controlled-infection subjects at baseline, immediately before selected infections, and 21 days after each infection. The gammadelta TCR repertoires from Mali were analysed in two ways: cross-sectionally during periods with no transmission, and longitudinally across episodes of acute febrile malaria. In the study, the shaping of the human gammadelta T cell repertoire by repeated Plasmodium falciparum infection was examined using natural infection in Mali and controlled human malaria infection. Findings and caveats that apply to the study as a whole: In Vdelta2-negative gammadelta TCR repertoires, which were largely Vdelta1+, repeated controlled infections appeared to drive waves of new clonotype selection. Because the controlled-infection cohort was small, analysis of inter-individual variability in gammadelta T cell responses was limited. Compared with the repertoires of Australian children, the Vdelta2-negative gammadelta TCR repertoires of Malian children appeared more clonally expanded, less diverse and less shared. Across time and infection, the Vgamma9/Vdelta2+ TCR repertoires showed a highly stable polyclonal makeup, with many TCRgamma sequences overlapping between individuals. The Malian cohort was drawn from a small rural village made up mostly of one ethnic group, which limits generalizability.

Libraries were constructed by multiplex PCR. Reads for this sample came from an Illumina MiSeq. Each sorted gammadelta T cell sample was sequenced for both the TCR gamma (TRG) and TCR delta (TRD) chains. For the original study's pipeline: The repertoire analyses used clonotype tree plots, the accumulated frequency of the top 20 clonotypes, and diversity index (DI) and D75 metrics. TCRdb called clones from the public reads with CATT, and repeated DNA sequences were later combined into one row. TCRdb's processing, not the authors' own work, is the source of the V and J calls. Within this sample are tens of thousands of delta-chain clones, with roughly 0.98% of them counted one time only. The ten largest clones capture approximately 9.6% of the sample. CDR1 and CDR2, per the germline V gene, are TSWWSYY and QGS. Spanning cysteine to phenylalanine, the CDR3 consists of 18 amino acids. The retained sequence is limited to the CDR3, 54 bases, with the frame set at the first base.

For bulk TCR repertoire analysis, Vgamma9/Vdelta2+ and Vdelta2-negative gammadelta T cell populations were flow-sorted out of peripheral blood mononuclear cells. Sample: gamma-delta T cells from blood. This clonotype originated in a pool of human donors (malaria-infected and uninfected, not separated). The chain was built from TRDV1 and TRDJ1; 9 junctional bases match TRDD3. Here is the DNA: TGTGCTCTTGGGAAACTAGCCCCTGGGGGATTGTACACCGATAAACTCATCTTT. The encoded protein is CALGKLAPGGLYTDKLIF.